This T cell receptor (beta chain) was recovered during a study of control samples from healthy donors and cancer patients. Trimming removed 2 bases from V and 4 bases from J; junction bases left unmatched: 5. Germline CDR1 reads SGHDT; CDR2 reads YYEEEE. The CDR3 covers 15 residues. Measured with immunoSEQ multiplex PCR; TCRdb has only the in-frame clones, and not every one. The sample lists approximately 87,000 clones; approximately 86% were seen once. The V gene is TRBV5-6, the J gene TRBJ2-1, with TRBD2 matching 8 bases. Sequencing was performed on blood. The sequence came from a woman aged 45-65 years in good health. The CDR3 DNA follows: TGTGCCAGCAGCTTAGTGATAGCGGGGTACAATGAGCAGTTCTTC. It codes for CASSLVIAGYNEQFF.